Each of the 22 T cell receptor beta chains below was sequenced from the same sample in a study of blood T cells in healthy people across ages (dated by TCRdb to between 2014 and 2016). Libraries were prepared through 5' RACE. Sequencing instrument: Illumina HiSeq 2500. A second PCR of about 7 to 12 cycles was run with a J-beta primer mix and a sample-barcoded 5' primer. TCRdb trimmed the raw reads at Q25, called clones with MiXCR and kept productive beta chains. Merged by CDR3 protein, the rows form single entries marked with the most common genes and DNA. The sample table contains 750,000 or so distinct CDR3 sequences; only one count was recorded for approximately 25% of them. The leading ten clones occupy under 10% of the sample. These sequences were also reported in another study, on T cells of mothers and their children.

Sequencing input: blood. These receptors came from a boy younger than 18 in good health.

The chain couples TRBV20-1 to TRBJ2-5; 12 bases match TRBD2. The assigned J gene may be wrong: the sequence end matches TRBJ2-1 better. The CDR3 length is 16 residues. Germline CDR1 DFQATT, CDR2 SNEGSKA (reference sequence). The CDR3 DNA follows: TGCAGTGCTAGTATTCCGGCTAGCGGGAGGGCCATTGAGCAGTTCTTC. Its protein product is CSASIPASGRAIEQFF.

The chain couples TRBV7-6 to TRBJ1-1; D gene uncertain. The CDR3 extends over 16 amino acids. The germline V gene has CDR1 SGHVS and CDR2 FNYEAQ. V lost 1 base and J lost 1, with 13 bases in between. The CDR3 DNA reads TGTGCCAGCAGCTTAGTTTTAGCTTCTTCGAACACTGAAGCTTTCTTT. It translates to CASSLVLASSNTEAFF.

This clonotype was seen a handful of times. The V gene is TRBV29-1, the J gene TRBJ2-5, with TRBD1 as a possible D gene (5 bases). The germline gives CDR1 SQVTM, CDR2 ANQGSEA. This CDR3 region has 13 residues. V lost 6 bases and J 6 bases, leaving 17 bases between the germline ends. This CDR3 is CSVHLDSRQTQYF. As DNA, the CDR3 is TGCAGCGTCCATCTCGACAGTCGCCAGACCCAGTACTTC.

This clonotype was counted only a few times. The rearrangement links TRBV12-3 or TRBV12-4 to TRBJ1-1; D is perhaps TRBD1 (5 bases). Trimming took off 1 base at V and 1 base at J, with 10 bases between the two ends. This CDR3 is built from 15 residues. This chain's CDR3 is CASSLDPGRNTEAFF. The CDR3 DNA is TGTGCCAGCAGTTTAGATCCAGGGAGGAACACTGAAGCTTTCTTT.

This clonotype occurred a few times. The J gene is TRBJ2-1, the V gene TRBV14; D gene uncertain. The CDR3 sequence is 15 residues long. V was pared by 4 bases and J by 8 bases, with 18 bases between. The germline gives CDR1 SGHDN, CDR2 FVKESK. The CDR3, as DNA: TGTGCCAGCAGCCGTCTCGGCCTCCCGACGGATGAGCAGTTCTTC. Translation: CASSRLGLPTDEQFF.

This chain uses TRBV24-1 with TRBJ2-7, with TRBD1 matching over 10 bases. The CDR3 runs to 12 residues. V was clipped by 12 bases and J by 3 bases; unmatched bases: 4. The V gene's germline CDR1 is KGHDR and CDR2 SFDVKD. CDR3 region: CAAGTGDYEQYF. As DNA, the CDR3 is TGTGCCGCCGGGACAGGGGACTACGAGCAGTACTTC.

V gene TRBV29-1 combines with J gene TRBJ2-5, with a possible D match to TRBD2 (5 bases). TRBJ2-1 matches the DNA end more closely, so the J call is doubtful. CDR1 SQVTM and CDR2 ANQGSEA come from the germline V gene. CDR3 size: 12 residues. DNA of the CDR3: TGCAGCGTTGAATGGCTAGCCAATGAGCAGTTCTTC. It is translated as CSVEWLANEQFF.

This clonotype was recorded a few times. The gene calls are TRBV4-1 and TRBJ2-3; either TRBD1 or TRBD2 may fit D (6 bases each). V was shortened by 0 bases and J by 11 bases, with 15 bases between the two germline ends. CDR3 length equals 14 residues. Per germline, CDR1 MGHRA and CDR2 YSYEKL. CDR3: CASSQERGDWGQYF. CDR3 nucleotides: TGCGCCAGCAGCCAAGAGAGGGGGGATTGGGGGCAGTATTTT.

This chain uses TRBV5-1 with TRBJ2-7, with D tentatively TRBD1 (6 bases). This CDR3 contains 16 residues. Germline V gene sequence: CDR1 SGHRS, CDR2 YFSETQ. Trimming shortened V by 0 bases and J by 3 bases, and 16 bases separated the two germline ends. CDR3 coding DNA: TGCGCCAGCAGCTTGGACTGGGACAACTCCCTCTACGAGCAGTACTTC. It translates to CASSLDWDNSLYEQYF.

CDR3 coding DNA: TGTGCCAGCAGCGCGTACGGGGAGCTGTTTTTT. This codes for CASSAYGELFF. The chain combines TRBV7-2 with TRBJ2-2, with D unclear. The CDR3 consists of 11 residues. Per germline, CDR1 SGHTA and CDR2 FQGNSA. V lost 5 bases and J 7 bases, leaving 5 bases between the germline ends.

This chain connects TRBV20-1 to TRBJ2-7; 7 nucleotides line up with TRBD2. The CDR3 length is 14 residues. The V gene end was trimmed by 3 bases and the J gene end by 4 bases; junction bases not matched to a gene: 9. CDR1 is DFQATT and CDR2 is SNEGSKA in the germline V gene (reference sequence). DNA for the CDR3: TGCAGTGCTAGGGGGAGCGGGGCCTATTACGAGCAGTACTTC. This translates into CSARGSGAYYEQYF.

This clonotype was found a few times. The genes are TRBV21-1 and TRBJ2-5; the tabulated D call, TRBD2, remains unverified against the DNA. TRBV21-1 is assigned pseudogene status. CDR3 length: 15 amino acids. The CDR3 is CASRKRDHLQETQYF. The CDR3 region has the DNA TGTGCCAGCAGGAAGAGGGACCACCTCCAAGAGACCCAGTACTTC.

The J gene is TRBJ1-2, the V gene TRBV7-9; D is possibly TRBD1 (6 bases). Trimming cost V 5 bases and J 7 bases, with 14 bases left between them. Germline values: CDR1 SEHNR, CDR2 FQNEAQ (reference sequence). CDR3 size: 13 residues. The CDR3 protein is CASSRARGPGYTF. As DNA, the CDR3 is TGTGCCAGCAGCCGTGCCAGGGGTCCTGGCTACACCTTC.

As concerns this clonotype: Without the conserved terminal phenylalanine or tryptophan, this CDR3 likely stems from a read error. The genes are TRBV11-2 and TRBJ2-7; 7 positions match TRBD2. The CDR3 totals 17 residues. V shed 5 bases, J shed 4 bases, and the junction held 17 bases outside the gene matches. Looked up from germline, CDR1 is SGHAT and CDR2 is FQNNGV. CDR3 amino acids: CASSPDYVGGPPYEQYL. The CDR3 bases are TGTGCCAGCAGCCCAGATTATGTGGGAGGGCCACCTTACGAGCAGTACCTC.

This clonotype has more than one count but fewer than ten. This rearrangement joins TRBV3-1 to TRBJ2-5; the D gene is possibly TRBD2 (6 bases). The CDR3 extends over 14 amino acids. Trimming removed 4 bases at V and 5 bases at J, with 14 bases between. Germline V gene lookup returns CDR1 LGHDT and CDR2 YNNKEL (reference sequence). The CDR3 nucleotides read TGTGCCAGCAGCCTGGAGGGATCGGGGGAGACCCAGTACTTC. This sequence encodes CASSLEGSGETQYF.

The chain has TRBV7-3 and TRBJ2-1; no firm D call. The CDR3 has 13 residues. The germline CDR1 and CDR2 sequences are SGHTA and FQGTGA. V shed 2 bases and J shed 4 bases, with 6 bases lying between them. The CDR3 nucleotides read TGTGCCAGCAGCTTACAGAATTACAATGAGCAGTTCTTC. Translated: CASSLQNYNEQFF.

The gene calls are TRBV4-1 and TRBJ2-7; 7 bases align to TRBD2. Per germline, CDR1 MGHRA and CDR2 YSYEKL. The trim removed 4 bases at V and 7 bases at J, leaving 10 bases unmatched. The CDR3 sequence is 14 residues long. The CDR3 region is CASSLTGLRKEQYF. CDR3 bases: TGCGCCAGCAGCCTTACGGGACTACGCAAGGAGCAGTACTTC.

This chain joins TRBV12-3 or TRBV12-4 and TRBJ2-7, with 7 nucleotides matching TRBD2. The CDR3 has 15 amino acids. V shed 4 bases and J 2 bases; nucleotides not matched to a gene: 8. The CDR3 DNA follows: TGTGCCAGCAGTTACGGGCCTAGCGGACCCTACGAGCAGTACTTC. Encoded protein: CASSYGPSGPYEQYF.

This chain links TRBV14 with TRBJ2-1; 13 positions agree with TRBD2. The CDR3 has 16 amino acids. V gave up 0 bases and J gave up 8 bases; unmatched junction bases: 4. The V gene's germline CDR1 is SGHDN and CDR2 FVKESK. CDR3 region: CASSQDRTSGRDEQFF. The CDR3 bases are TGTGCCAGCAGCCAAGATCGGACTAGCGGGAGAGATGAGCAGTTCTTC.

Note on this clonotype: Since no conserved phenylalanine or tryptophan closes the CDR3, a read error is the likely cause. This chain links TRBV12-3 or TRBV12-4 with TRBJ2-1; D not certain. V was trimmed by 6 bases and J by 10 bases, leaving 10 bases between them. There are 11 residues in the CDR3. CDR3 bases: TGTGCCAGCAGCCCTGCAGGAGAGCAGTTCCTC. The encoded protein is CASSPAGEQFL.

The CDR3 bases are TGTGCCAGCAGCTCTGACAGTCAGCCCCAGCATTTT. Protein: CASSSDSQPQHF. V and J are TRBV7-9 and TRBJ1-5, with D possibly matching TRBD1 (5 bases). V shed 4 bases and J shed 6 bases, with 7 bases lying between them. The CDR3 runs 12 residues. Germline assignment: CDR1 SEHNR and CDR2 FQNEAQ (reference sequence).

In this sample, this clonotype turned up a few times. The chain employs TRBV9 and TRBJ2-5, with 7 bases lining up with TRBD2. The J call may not be correct, given that the DNA end is closer to TRBJ2-1. Germline-derived CDR1 and CDR2 are SGDLS and YYNGEE. The CDR3 has 16 residues. The CDR3 nucleotides are TGTGCCAGCAGCGTACTGGAGCGGGGAGGATACAATGAGCAGTTCTTC. Protein sequence: CASSVLERGGYNEQFF.